This T cell receptor beta chain is from a study of tumor T cells in aggressive B-cell lymphoma. The method was immunoSEQ multiplex PCR; TCRdb's version includes in-frame clones alone and lacks a portion of them. Of 9,000 to 13,000 clones listed, 89% are singletons. V shed 4 bases and J 0 bases; nucleotides not matched to a gene: 1. Germline V gene sequence: CDR1 LNHDA, CDR2 SQIVND (reference sequence). CDR3 length: 14 residues. The chain uses TRBV19 and TRBJ1-1; 8 bases fit TRBD1. Specimen: tumor tissue. The sequence derives from an adult with diffuse large B cell lymphoma. In nucleotides, the CDR3 is TGTGCCAGTAGTACGGGACAGGTGAACACTGAAGCTTTCTTT. This gives the protein CASSTGQVNTEAFF. The full variable domain, rest sourced from reference TRBV19 and TRBJ1-1, is DGGITQSPKYLFRKEGQNVTLSCEQNLNHDAMYWYRQDPGQGLRLIYYSQIVNDFQKGDIAEGYSVSREKKESFPLTVTSAQKNPTAFYLCASSTGQVNTEAFFGQGTRLTVV.